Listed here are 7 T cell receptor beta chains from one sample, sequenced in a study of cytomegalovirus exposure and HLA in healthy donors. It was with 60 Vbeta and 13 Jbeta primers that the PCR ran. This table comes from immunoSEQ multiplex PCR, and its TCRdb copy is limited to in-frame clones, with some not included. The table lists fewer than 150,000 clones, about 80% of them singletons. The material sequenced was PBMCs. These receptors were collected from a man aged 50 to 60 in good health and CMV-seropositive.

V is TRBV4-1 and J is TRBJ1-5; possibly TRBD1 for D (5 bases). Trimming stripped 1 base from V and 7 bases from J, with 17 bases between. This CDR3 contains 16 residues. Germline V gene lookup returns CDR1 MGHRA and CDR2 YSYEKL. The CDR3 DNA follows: TGCGCCAGCAGCCAAGCGGAGGGGATGATAATGCAGCCCCAGCATTTT. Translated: CASSQAEGMIMQPQHF.

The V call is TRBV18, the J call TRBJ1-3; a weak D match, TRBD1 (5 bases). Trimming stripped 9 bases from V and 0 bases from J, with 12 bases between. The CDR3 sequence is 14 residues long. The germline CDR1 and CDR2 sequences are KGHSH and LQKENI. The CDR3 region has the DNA TGTGCCAGTACGACAGCGAACTCTGGAAACACCATATATTTT. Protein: CASTTANSGNTIYF.

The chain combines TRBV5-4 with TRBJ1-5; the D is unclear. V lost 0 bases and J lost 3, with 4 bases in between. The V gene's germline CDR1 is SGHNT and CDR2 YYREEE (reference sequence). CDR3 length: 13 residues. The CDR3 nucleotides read TGTGCCAGCAGCTTGGGTCTCAATCAGCCCCAGCATTTT. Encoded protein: CASSLGLNQPQHF.

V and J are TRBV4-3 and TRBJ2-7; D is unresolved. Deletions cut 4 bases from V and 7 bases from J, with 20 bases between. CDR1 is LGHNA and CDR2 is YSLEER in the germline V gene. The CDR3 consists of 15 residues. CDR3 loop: CASSPIVDRAREQYF. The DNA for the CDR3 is TGCGCCAGCAGCCCCATAGTTGATAGAGCCCGGGAGCAGTACTTC.

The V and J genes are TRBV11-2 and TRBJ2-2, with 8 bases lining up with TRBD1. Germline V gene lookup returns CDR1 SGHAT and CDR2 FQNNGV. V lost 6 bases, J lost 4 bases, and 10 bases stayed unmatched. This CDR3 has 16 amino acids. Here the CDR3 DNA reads TGTGCCAGCAGGAAGCAGGGGGCATCGGGCACCGGGGAGCTGTTTTTT. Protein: CASRKQGASGTGELFF.

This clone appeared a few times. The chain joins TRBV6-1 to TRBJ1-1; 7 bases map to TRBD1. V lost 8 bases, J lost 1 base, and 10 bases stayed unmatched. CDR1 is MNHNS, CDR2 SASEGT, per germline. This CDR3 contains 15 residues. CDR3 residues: CASLGPGQSNTEAFF. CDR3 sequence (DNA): TGTGCCAGCCTCGGTCCGGGACAGTCGAACACTGAAGCTTTCTTT.

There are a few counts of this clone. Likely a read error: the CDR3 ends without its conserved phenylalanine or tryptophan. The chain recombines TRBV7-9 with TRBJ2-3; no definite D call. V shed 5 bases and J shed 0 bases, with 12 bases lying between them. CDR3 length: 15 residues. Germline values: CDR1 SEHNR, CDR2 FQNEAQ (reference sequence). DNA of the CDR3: TGTGCCAGCAGCCCACTCAGTTCTAGCACAGATACGCAGTATGTT. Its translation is CASSPLSSSTDTQYV.